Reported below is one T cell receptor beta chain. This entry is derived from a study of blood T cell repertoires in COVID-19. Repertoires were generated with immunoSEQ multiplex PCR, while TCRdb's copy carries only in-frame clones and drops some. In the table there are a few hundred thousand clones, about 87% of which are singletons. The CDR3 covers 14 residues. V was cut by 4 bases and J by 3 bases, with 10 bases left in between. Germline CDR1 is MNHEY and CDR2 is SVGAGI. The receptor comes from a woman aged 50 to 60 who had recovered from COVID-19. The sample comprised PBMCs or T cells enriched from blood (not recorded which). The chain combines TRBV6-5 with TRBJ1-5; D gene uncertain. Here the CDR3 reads CASSFAGNNQPQHF. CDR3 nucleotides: TGTGCCAGCAGTTTCGCGGGTAACAATCAGCCCCAGCATTTT.